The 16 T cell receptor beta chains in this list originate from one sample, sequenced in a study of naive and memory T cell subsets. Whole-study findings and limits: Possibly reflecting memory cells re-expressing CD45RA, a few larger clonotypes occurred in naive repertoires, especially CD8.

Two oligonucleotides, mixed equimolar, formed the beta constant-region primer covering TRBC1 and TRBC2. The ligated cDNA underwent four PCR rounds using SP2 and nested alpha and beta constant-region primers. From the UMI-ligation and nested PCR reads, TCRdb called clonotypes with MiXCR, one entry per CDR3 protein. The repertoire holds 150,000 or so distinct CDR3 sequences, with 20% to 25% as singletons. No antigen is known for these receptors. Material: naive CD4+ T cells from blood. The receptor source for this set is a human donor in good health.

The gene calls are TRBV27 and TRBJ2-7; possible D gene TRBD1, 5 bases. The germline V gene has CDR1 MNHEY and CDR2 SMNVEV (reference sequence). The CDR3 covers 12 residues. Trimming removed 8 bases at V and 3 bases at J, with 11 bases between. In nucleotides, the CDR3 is TGTGCCAGCGCCCCAGGGCTCTACGAGCAGTACTTC. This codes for CASAPGLYEQYF.

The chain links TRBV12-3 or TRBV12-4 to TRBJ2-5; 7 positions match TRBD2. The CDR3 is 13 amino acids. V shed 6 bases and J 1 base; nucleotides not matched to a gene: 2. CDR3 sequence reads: CASRRGIQETQYF. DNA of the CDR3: TGTGCCAGCAGGCGGGGGATCCAAGAGACCCAGTACTTC.

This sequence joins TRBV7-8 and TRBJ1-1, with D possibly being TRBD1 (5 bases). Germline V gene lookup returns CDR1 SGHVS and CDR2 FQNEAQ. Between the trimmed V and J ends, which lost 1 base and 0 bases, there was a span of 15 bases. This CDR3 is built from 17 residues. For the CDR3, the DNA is TGTGCCAGCAGCTTAGTCGGCCGACAGACGATGAACACTGAAGCTTTCTTT. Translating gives CASSLVGRQTMNTEAFF.

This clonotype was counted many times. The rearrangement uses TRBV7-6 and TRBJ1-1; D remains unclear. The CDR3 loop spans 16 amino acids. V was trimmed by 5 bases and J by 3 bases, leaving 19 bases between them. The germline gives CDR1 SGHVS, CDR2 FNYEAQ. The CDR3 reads CASSHMEASSYTEAFF. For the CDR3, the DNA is TGTGCCAGCAGCCATATGGAGGCCTCTTCGTACACTGAAGCTTTCTTT.

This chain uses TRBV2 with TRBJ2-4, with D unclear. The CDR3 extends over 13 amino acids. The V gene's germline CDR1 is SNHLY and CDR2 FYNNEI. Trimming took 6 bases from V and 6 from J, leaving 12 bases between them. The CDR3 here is CASRDTSGNIQYF. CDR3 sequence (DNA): TGTGCCAGCAGAGACACCTCAGGAAACATTCAGTACTTC.

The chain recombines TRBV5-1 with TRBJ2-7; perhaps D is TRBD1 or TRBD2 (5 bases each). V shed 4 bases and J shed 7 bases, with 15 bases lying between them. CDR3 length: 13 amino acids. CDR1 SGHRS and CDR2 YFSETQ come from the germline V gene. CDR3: CASSMDGAGEQYF. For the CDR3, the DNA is TGCGCCAGCAGCATGGACGGGGCAGGGGAGCAGTACTTC.

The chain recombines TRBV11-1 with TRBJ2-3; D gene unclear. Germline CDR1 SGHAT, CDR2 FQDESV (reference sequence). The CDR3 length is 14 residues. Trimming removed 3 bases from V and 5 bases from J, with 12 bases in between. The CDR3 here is CASSFPSSVDTQYF. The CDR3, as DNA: TGTGCCAGCAGCTTTCCCAGTTCAGTAGATACGCAGTATTTT.

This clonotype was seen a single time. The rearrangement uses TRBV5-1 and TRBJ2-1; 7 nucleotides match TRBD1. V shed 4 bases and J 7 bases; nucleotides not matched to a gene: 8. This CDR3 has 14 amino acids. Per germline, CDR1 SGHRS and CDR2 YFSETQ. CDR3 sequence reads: CASSIQTGTNEQFF. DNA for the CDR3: TGCGCCAGCAGCATACAGACAGGGACGAATGAGCAGTTCTTC.

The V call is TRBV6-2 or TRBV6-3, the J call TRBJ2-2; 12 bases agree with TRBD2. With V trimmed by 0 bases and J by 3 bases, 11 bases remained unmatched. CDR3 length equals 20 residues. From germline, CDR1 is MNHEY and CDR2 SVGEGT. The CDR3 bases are TGTGCCAGCAGTTACTCTCTAGGACTAGCGGGATGGGGTGACACCGGGGAGCTGTTTTTT. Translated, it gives CASSYSLGLAGWGDTGELFF.

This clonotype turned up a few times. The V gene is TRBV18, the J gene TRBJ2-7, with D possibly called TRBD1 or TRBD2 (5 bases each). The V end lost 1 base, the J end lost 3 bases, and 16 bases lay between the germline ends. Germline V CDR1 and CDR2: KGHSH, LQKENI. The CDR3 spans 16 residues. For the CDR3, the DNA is TGTGCCAGCTCACCACTTGTAACCGGGACCGACTACGAGCAGTACTTC. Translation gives CASSPLVTGTDYEQYF.

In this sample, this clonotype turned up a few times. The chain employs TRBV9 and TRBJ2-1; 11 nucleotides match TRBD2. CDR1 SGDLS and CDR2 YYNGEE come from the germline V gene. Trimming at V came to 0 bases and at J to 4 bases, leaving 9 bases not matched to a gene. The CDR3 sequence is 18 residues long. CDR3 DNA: TGTGCCAGCAGCGTAGTAGCGGGAGGGCCCGTCACATACAATGAGCAGTTCTTC. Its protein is CASSVVAGGPVTYNEQFF.

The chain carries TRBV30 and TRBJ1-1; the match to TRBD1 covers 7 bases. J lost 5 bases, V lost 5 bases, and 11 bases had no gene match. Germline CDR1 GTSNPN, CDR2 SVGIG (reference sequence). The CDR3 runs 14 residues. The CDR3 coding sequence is TGTGCCTGGGGATTGTCTACAGGGGTGACTGAAGCTTTCTTT. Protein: CAWGLSTGVTEAFF.

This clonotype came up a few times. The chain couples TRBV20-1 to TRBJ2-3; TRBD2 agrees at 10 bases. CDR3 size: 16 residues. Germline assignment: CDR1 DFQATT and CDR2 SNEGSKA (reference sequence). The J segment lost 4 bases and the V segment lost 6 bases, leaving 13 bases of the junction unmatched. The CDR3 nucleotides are TGCAGTGCAAACCGACTACTAGCGGGATTGGCAGATACGCAGTATTTT. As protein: CSANRLLAGLADTQYF.

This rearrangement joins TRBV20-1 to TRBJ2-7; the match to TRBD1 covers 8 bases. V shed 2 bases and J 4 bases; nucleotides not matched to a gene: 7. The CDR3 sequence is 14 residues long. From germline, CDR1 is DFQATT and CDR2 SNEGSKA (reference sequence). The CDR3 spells CSARRDRSIYEQYF. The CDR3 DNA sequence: TGCAGTGCTAGAAGGGACAGGTCTATTTACGAGCAGTACTTC.

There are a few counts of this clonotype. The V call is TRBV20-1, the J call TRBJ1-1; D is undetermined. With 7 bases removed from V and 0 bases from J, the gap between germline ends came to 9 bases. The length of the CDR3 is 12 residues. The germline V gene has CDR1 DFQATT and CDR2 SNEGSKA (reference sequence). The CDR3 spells CSVGQVNTEAFF. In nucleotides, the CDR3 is TGCAGTGTTGGCCAGGTGAACACTGAAGCTTTCTTT.

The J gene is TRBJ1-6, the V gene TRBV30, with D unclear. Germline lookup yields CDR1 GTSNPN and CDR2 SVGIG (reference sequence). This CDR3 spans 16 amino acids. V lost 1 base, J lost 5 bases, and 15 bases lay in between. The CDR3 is CAWSGNRDWNNSPLHF. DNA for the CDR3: TGTGCCTGGAGTGGCAACCGGGATTGGAATAATTCACCCCTCCACTTT.